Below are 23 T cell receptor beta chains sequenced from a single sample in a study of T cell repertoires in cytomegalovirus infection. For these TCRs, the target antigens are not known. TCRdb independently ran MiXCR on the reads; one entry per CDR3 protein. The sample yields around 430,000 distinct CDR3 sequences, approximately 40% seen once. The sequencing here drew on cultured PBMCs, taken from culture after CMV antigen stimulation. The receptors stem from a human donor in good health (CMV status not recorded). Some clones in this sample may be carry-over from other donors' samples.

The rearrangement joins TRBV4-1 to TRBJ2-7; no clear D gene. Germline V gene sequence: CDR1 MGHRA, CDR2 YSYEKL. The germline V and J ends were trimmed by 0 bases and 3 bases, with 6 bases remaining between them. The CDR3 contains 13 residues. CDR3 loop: CASSQDYGYEQYF. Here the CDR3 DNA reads TGCGCCAGCAGCCAAGACTACGGCTACGAGCAGTACTTC.

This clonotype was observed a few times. CDR3 DNA: TGTGCCACCGGAGACAGGGGAAGGCAGCCCCAGCATTTT. Translating it yields CATGDRGRQPQHF. The chain is built from TRBV24-1 and TRBJ1-5; 8 bases fit TRBD1. The CDR3 totals 13 residues. Trimming removed 9 bases from V and 7 bases from J; junction bases left unmatched: 7. Germline values: CDR1 KGHDR, CDR2 SFDVKD.

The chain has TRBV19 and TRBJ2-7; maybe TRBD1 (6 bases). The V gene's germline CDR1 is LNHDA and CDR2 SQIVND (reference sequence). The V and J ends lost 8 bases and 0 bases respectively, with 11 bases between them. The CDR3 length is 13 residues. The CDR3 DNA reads TGTGCCAGTGCGACAGGACGCTCCTACGAGCAGTACTTC. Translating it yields CASATGRSYEQYF.

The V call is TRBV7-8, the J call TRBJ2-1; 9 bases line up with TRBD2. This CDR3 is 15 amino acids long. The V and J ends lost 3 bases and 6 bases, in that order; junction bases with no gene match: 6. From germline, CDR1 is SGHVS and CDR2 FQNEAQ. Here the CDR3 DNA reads TGTGCCAGCAGCTTCATAGCGGGAGAGGGCAATGAGCAGTTCTTC. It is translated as CASSFIAGEGNEQFF.

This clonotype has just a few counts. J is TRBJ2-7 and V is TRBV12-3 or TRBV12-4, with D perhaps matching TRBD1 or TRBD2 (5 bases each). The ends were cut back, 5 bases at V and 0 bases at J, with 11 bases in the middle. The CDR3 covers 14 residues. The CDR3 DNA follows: TGTGCCAGCAGTCAGAAGGGACCCTCCTACGAGCAGTACTTC. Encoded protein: CASSQKGPSYEQYF.

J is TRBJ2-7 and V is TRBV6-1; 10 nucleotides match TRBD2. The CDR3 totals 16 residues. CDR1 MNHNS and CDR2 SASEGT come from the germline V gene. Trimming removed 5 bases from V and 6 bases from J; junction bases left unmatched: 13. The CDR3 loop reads CASSYATLAGVREQYF. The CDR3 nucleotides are TGTGCCAGCAGTTACGCGACCCTAGCGGGAGTGCGCGAGCAGTACTTC.

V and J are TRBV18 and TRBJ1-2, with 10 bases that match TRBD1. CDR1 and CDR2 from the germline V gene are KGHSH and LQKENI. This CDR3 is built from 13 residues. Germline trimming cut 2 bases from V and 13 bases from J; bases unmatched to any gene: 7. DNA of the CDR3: TGTGCCAGCTCACCAGGGGACAGGGGAAGCGGCACCTTC. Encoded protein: CASSPGDRGSGTF.

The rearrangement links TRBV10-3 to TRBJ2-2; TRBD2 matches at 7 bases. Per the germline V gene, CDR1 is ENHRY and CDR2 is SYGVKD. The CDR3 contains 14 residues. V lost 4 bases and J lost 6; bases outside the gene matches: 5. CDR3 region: CAISVDAGAGELFF. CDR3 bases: TGTGCCATCAGTGTTGACGCGGGAGCCGGGGAGCTGTTTTTT.

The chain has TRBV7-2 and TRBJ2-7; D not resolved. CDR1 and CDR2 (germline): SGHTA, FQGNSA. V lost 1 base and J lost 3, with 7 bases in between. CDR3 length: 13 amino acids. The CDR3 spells CASSLEFVYEQYF. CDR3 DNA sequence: TGTGCCAGCAGCTTAGAGTTCGTCTACGAGCAGTACTTC.

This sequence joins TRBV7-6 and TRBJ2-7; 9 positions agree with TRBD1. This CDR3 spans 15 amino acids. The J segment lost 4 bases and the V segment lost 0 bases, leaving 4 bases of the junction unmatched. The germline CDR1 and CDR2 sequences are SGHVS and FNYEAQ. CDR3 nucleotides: TGTGCCAGCAGCTTAGCGCTCGACAGGGGGTACGAGCAGTACTTC. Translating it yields CASSLALDRGYEQYF.

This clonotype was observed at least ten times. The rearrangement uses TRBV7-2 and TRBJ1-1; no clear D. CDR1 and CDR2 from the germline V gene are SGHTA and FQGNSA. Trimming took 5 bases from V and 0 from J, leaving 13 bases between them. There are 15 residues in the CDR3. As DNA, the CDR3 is TGTGCCAGCAGCCCGAACCAAGGGATGAACACTGAAGCTTTCTTT. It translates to CASSPNQGMNTEAFF.

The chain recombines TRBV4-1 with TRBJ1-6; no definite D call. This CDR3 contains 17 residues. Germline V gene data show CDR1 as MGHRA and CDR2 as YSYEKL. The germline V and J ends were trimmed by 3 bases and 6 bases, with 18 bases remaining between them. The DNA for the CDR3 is TGCGCCAGCAGCCACTTGACGAGGGCGAAGAGTAATTCACCCCTCCACTTT. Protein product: CASSHLTRAKSNSPLHF.

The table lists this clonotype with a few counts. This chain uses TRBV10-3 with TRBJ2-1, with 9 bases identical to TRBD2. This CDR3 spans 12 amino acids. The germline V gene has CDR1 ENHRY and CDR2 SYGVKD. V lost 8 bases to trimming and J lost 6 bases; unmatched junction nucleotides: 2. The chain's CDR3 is CAIGLAINEQFF. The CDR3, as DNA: TGTGCCATCGGACTAGCGATCAATGAGCAGTTCTTC.

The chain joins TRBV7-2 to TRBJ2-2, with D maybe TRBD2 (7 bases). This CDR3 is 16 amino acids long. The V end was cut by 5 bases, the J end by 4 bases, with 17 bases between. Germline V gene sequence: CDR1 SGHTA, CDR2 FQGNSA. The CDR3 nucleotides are TGTGCCAGCAGCGCCGTAGGGGGGGGAATCACCGGGGAGCTGTTTTTT. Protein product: CASSAVGGGITGELFF.

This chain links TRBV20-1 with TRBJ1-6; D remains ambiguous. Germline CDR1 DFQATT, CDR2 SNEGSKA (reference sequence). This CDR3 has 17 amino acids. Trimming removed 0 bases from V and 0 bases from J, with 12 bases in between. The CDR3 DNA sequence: TGCAGTGCTAGAGATGGGCAGACGAGCTCCTATAATTCACCCCTCCACTTT. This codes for CSARDGQTSSYNSPLHF.

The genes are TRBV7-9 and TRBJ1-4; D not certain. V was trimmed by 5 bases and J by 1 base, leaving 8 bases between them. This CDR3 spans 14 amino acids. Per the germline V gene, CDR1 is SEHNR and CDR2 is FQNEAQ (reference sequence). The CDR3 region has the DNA TGTGCCAGCAGCCCCAGGAGAACTAATGAAAAACTGTTTTTT. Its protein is CASSPRRTNEKLFF. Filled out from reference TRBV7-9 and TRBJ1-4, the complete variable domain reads DTGVSQNPRHKITKRGQNVTFRCDPISEHNRLYWYRQTLGQGPEFLTYFQNEAQLEKSRLLSDRFSAERPKGSFSTLEIQRTEQGDSAMYLCASSPRRTNEKLFFGSGTQLSVL.

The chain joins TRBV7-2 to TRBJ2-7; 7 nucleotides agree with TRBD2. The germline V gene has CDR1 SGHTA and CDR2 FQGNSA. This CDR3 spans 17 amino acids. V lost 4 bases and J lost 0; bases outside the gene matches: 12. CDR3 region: CASSSPETRLASYEQYF. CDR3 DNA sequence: TGTGCCAGCAGCTCCCCGGAGACCCGACTAGCCTCCTACGAGCAGTACTTC.

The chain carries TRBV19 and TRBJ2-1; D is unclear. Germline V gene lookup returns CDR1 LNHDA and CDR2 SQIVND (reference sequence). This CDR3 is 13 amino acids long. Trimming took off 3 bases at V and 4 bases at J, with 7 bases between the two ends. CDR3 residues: CASSISAYNEQFF. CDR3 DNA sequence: TGTGCCAGTAGTATTTCGGCATACAATGAGCAGTTCTTC.

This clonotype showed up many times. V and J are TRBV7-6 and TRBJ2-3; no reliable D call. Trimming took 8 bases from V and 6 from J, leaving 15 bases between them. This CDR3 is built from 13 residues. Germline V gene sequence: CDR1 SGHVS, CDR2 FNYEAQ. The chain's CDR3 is CASGPNPWDTQYF. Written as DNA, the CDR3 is TGTGCCAGCGGGCCGAATCCCTGGGATACGCAGTATTTT. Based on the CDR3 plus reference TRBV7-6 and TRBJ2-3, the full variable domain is GAGVSQSPRYKVTKRGQDVALRCDPISGHVSLYWYRQALGQGPEFLTYFNYEAQQDKSGLPNDRFSAERPEGSISTLTIQRTEQRDSAMYRCASGPNPWDTQYFGPGTRLTVL.

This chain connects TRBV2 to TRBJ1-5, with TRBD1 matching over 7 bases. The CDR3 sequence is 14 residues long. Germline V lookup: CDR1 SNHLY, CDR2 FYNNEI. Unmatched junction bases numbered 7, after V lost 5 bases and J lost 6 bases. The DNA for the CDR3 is TGTGCCAGCAGTCTAGGACAGGCTAGTCAGCCCCAGCATTTT. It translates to CASSLGQASQPQHF.

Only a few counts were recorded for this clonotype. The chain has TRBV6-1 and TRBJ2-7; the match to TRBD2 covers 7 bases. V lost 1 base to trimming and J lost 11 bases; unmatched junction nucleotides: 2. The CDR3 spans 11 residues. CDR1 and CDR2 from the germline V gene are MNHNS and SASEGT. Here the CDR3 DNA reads TGTGCCAGCAGTGAAGTGGGGGGGGAGTACTTC. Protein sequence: CASSEVGGEYF.

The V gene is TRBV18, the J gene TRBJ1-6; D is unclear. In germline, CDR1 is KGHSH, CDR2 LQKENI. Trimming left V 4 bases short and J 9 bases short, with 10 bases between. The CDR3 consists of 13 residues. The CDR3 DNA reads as TGTGCCAGCTCACGCATGGAGGCTTCACCCCTCCACTTT. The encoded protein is CASSRMEASPLHF.

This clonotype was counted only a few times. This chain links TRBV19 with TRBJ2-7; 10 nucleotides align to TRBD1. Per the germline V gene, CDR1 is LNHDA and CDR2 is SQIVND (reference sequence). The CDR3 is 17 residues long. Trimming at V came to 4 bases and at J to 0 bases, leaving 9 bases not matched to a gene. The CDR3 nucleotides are TGTGCCAGTAGTAAACCCGGGACAGGGGAACACTCCTACGAGCAGTACTTC. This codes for CASSKPGTGEHSYEQYF.